This T cell receptor beta chain came from a study of CD8+ T cells in alopecia areata. In the study overall: Twice daily, treated patients received 5 to 10 mg of oral tofacitinib. Findings and caveats of the study: Tofacitinib significantly reduced both scalp clonality and expanded CD8+ clones among the top 100.

RNA extraction and reverse transcription yielded cDNA as sequencing template. The protocol was immunoSEQ multiplex PCR, while the TCRdb copy is restricted to in-frame clones and leaves out a portion. The sample carries approximately 280,000 clones, 58% recorded once. As regards this clone: What it binds is unknown.

Germline V lookup: CDR1 SGHRS, CDR2 YFSETQ. This CDR3 has 16 amino acids. The V end was cut by 4 bases, the J end by 4 bases, with 17 bases between. Noted treatment: oral pan-JAK inhibitor, 5-10 mg twice daily. Individuals with alopecia areata gave both lesional scalp punch biopsies and peripheral blood for collection. This rearrangement joins TRBV5-1 to TRBJ2-2; the D gene could be TRBD1 or TRBD2 (5 bases each). This clonotype originated in a human donor with alopecia areata. The sample in question was CD4+ T cells sorted from blood, obtained at week 24, from a patient treated with tofacitinib. The CDR3 sequence: CASSPSGPHLTGELFF. The CDR3 coding sequence is TGCGCCAGCAGCCCCTCGGGACCCCATCTCACCGGGGAGCTGTTTTTT. Drawing the rest from reference TRBV5-1 and TRBJ2-2, the complete variable domain is KAGVTQTPRYLIKTRGQQVTLSCSPISGHRSVSWYQQTPGQGLQFLFEYFSETQRNKGNFPGRFSGRQFSNSRSEMNVSTLELGDSALYLCASSPSGPHLTGELFFGEGSRLTVL.